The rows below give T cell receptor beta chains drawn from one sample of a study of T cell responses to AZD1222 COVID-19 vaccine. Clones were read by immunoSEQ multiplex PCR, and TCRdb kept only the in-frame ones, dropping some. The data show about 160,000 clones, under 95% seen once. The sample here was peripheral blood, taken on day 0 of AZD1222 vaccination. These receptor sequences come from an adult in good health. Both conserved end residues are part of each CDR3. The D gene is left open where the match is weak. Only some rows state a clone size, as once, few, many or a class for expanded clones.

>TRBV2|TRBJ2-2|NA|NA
TGTGCCAGCAGTGAGGTCACGAACACCGGGGAGCTGTTTTTT
CASSEVTNTGELFF
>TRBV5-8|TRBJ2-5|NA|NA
TGTGCCAGCAGCTTGGTCGCCCCCGGGACCCAGTACTTC
CASSLVAPGTQYF
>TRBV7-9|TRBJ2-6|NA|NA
TGTGCCAGCAGCTTAAAAGGGTCCTCTGGGGCCAACGTCCTGACTTTC
CASSLKGSSGANVLTF
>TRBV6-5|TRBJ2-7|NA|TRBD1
TGTGCCAGCAGTTACTCGACCACGACAGGGATCCACGAGCAGTACTTC
CASSYSTTTGIHEQYF
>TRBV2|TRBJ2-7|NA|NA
TGTGCCAGCAGTGAAGACGGATTGGGAGCTCCCAAGCAGTACTTC
CASSEDGLGAPKQYF
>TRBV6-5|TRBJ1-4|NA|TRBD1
TGTGCCAGCAGTTACTCCCCGGGACAGGAGGGTAAACTGTTTTTT
CASSYSPGQEGKLFF
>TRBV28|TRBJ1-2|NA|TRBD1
TGTGCCAGCAGTTCCTACAGGGGCCTTCGAGGCTACACCTTC
CASSSYRGLRGYTF
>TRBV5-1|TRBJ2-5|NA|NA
TGCGCCAGCAGCTCCGACAGTTTCCAGGAGACCCAGTACTTC
CASSSDSFQETQYF
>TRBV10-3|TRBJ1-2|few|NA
TGTGCCATCAGTGATCAGGGAGGTAATTATGGCTACACCTTC
CAISDQGGNYGYTF
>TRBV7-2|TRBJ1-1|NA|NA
TGTGCCAGCAGCTTAGAACTCCAGAACACTGAAGCTTTCTTT
CASSLELQNTEAFF
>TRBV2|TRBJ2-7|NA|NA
TGTGCCAGCAGACTAGGACAGCAATACGAGCAGTACTTC
CASRLGQQYEQYF
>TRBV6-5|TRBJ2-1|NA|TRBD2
TGTGCCAGCAGGGGGTTTAGCGGGACATGGAATGAGCAGTTCTTC
CASRGFSGTWNEQFF
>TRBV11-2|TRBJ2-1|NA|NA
TGTGCCAGCAGCTCCGTTGGGGCGCCGGGCAATGAGCAGTTCTTC
CASSSVGAPGNEQFF
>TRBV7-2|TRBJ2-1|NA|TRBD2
TGTGCCAGCAGCTTCTCCGGGAGGGCCGTCAATGAGCAGTTCTTC
CASSFSGRAVNEQFF
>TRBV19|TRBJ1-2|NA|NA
TGTGCCACCGAGGACAGTCGCTATGGCTACACCTTC
CATEDSRYGYTF
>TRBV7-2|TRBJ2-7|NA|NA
TGTGCCAGCAGATCCCCCCTAGCACCGAGGACCTACGAGCAGTACTTC
CASRSPLAPRTYEQYF
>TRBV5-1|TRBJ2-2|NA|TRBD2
TGCGCCAGCAGCTTTCAAGCGGGATCGAACACCGGGGAGCTGTTTTTT
CASSFQAGSNTGELFF
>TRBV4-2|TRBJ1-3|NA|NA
TGTGCCAGCAGCCAACCAGGGCGGGGTTTAGTGAACACCATATATTTT
CASSQPGRGLVNTIYF
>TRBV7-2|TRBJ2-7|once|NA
TGTGCCAGCAGCTCCCTTTACGAGCAGTACTTC
CASSSLYEQYF
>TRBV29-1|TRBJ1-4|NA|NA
TGCAGCGTTGAAGATAGAATGGGGGCAACTAATGAAAAACTGTTTTTT
CSVEDRMGATNEKLFF
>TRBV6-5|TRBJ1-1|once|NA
TGTGCCAGCGGGGTGGAGGATGCCACTGAAGCTTTCTTT
CASGVEDATEAFF
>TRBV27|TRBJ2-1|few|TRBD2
TGTGCCAGCAGACTCCTAGCGGGCGGTCTTAGTGAGCAGTTCTTC
CASRLLAGGLSEQFF
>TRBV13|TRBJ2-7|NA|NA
TGTGCCAGCAGCTTAAGTCTCGACGTCGCTCGGGAGCAGTACTTC
CASSLSLDVAREQYF
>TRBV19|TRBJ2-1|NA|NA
TGTGCCACCAGGTCTGGAGCCACTAGGTCGTTCTTC
CATRSGATRSFF
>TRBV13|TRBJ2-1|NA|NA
TGTGCCAGCAGCCCCCCTGCGGCCGGGGCCAATGAGCAGTTCTTC
CASSPPAAGANEQFF
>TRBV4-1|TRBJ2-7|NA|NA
TGCGCCAGCAGCCAAGATCCGGACGGCTCCTACGAGCAGTACTTC
CASSQDPDGSYEQYF
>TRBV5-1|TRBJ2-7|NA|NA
TGCGCCAGCAGCTTGACTGGGGCAGGCTACGAGCAGTACTTC
CASSLTGAGYEQYF
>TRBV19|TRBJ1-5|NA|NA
TGTGCCAGCTCAGGTGTAGATCAGCCCCAGCATTTT
CASSGVDQPQHF
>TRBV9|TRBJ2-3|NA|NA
TGTGCCAGCAGCGTAGGCTCACAGACAGGCACAGATACGCAGTATTTT
CASSVGSQTGTDTQYF
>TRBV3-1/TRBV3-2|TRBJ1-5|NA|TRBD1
TGTGCCAGCAGCAGAAAAGGGGACAGGGGCCAGCCCCAGCATTTT
CASSRKGDRGQPQHF
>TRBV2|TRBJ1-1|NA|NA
TGTGCCAGCAGAGCCGGGGCCCTCTTTATGAACACTGAAGCTTTCTTT
CASRAGALFMNTEAFF
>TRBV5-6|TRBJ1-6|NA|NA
TGTGCCAGCAGCCCCCCCGGTATTAATTCACCCCTCCACTTT
CASSPPGINSPLHF
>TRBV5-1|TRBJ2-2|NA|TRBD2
TGCGCCAGCAGCCCTAGGACTAGCGGGAGTTTAACCGGGGAGCTGTTTTTT
CASSPRTSGSLTGELFF
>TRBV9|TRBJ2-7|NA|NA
TGTGCCAGCAGCGTAGGGCCCGCGGGAACTTACGAGCAGTACTTC
CASSVGPAGTYEQYF
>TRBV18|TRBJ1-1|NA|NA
TGTGCCAGCTCACAGAACCAGCGACCGGGGACTGAAGCTTTCTTT
CASSQNQRPGTEAFF
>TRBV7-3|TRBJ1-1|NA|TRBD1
TGTGCCAGCAGCTCCCGGGACAGGACTGAAGCTTTCTTT
CASSSRDRTEAFF
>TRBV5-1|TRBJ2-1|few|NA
TGCGCCATCAGCAGCCCCCCCTACAATGAGCAGTTCTTC
CAISSPPYNEQFF
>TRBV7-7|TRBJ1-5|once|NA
TGTGCTAGCAGCGCAAATAATGAGACAGGCCTAACCCTGAATCAGCCCCAGCATTTT
CASSANNETGLTLNQPQHF
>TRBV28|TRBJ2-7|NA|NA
TGTGCCAGCAGACACATCCTGGGGGAAGGCCACTCCTACGAGCAGTACTTC
CASRHILGEGHSYEQYF
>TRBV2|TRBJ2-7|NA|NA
TGTGCCAGCAGCGACCTAGGCCAGGGGATCTACGAGCAGTACTTC
CASSDLGQGIYEQYF
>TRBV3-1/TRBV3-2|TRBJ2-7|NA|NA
TGTGCCAGCAGCCAAGCAAGAGGGATCTACGAGCAGTACTTC
CASSQARGIYEQYF
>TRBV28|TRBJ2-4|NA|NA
TGTGCCAGCAGGTCGACAGGCGGGATAGCCAAAAACATTCAGTACTTC
CASRSTGGIAKNIQYF
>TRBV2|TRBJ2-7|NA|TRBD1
TGTGCCACCACCCGGGGGACAGGGCAGTACGAGCAGTACTTC
CATTRGTGQYEQYF
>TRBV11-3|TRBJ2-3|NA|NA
TGTGCCAGCACCCAGGGCGTTCGGGTGCAGTATTTT
CASTQGVRVQYF
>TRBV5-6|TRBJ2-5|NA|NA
TGTGCCAGCAGCAAACCCCGGGAAGAACCCCAAGAGACCCAGTACTTC
CASSKPREEPQETQYF
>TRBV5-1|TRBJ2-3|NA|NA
TGCGCCAGCAGCTTGGCCCTGGGGGGCATTTCAGATACGCAGTATTTT
CASSLALGGISDTQYF
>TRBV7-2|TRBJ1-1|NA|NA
TGTGCCAGCAGCTCATGGAGAGCCAAGGTGAACACTGAAGCTTTCTTT
CASSSWRAKVNTEAFF
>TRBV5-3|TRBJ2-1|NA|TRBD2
TGTGCCAGCAGGACTAGCGCCTACAATGAGCAGTTCTTC
CASRTSAYNEQFF
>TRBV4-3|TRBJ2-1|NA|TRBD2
TGCGCCAGCAGCCAACGACTAGCGACTTCCTTCGGGAATGAGCAGTTCTTC
CASSQRLATSFGNEQFF
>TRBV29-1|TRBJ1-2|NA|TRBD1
TGCAGCGACCGCCTCGGGATGACAGGGCCTCACGGGGGCTACACCTTC
CSDRLGMTGPHGGYTF
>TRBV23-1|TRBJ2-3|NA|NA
TGCGCCAGCAGTCAAGGCAAAAGCACAGATACGCAGTATTTT
CASSQGKSTDTQYF
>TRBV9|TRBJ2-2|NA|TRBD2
TGTGCCAGCAGTCTTAGCGGGGCCCTGGAGCTGTTTTTT
CASSLSGALELFF